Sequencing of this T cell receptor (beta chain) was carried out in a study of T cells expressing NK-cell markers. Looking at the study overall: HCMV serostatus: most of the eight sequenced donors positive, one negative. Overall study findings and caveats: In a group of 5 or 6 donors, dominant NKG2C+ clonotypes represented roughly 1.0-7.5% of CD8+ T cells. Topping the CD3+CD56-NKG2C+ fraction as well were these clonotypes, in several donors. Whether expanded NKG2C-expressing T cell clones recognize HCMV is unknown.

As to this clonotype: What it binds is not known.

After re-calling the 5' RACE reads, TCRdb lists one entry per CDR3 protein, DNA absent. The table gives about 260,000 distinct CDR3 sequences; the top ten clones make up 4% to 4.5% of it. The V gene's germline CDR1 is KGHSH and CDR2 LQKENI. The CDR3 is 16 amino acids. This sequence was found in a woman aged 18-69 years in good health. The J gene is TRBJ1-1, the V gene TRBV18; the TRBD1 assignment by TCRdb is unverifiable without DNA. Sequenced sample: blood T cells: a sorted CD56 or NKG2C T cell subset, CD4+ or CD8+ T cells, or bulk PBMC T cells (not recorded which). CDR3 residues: CASSPLLTEGNTEAFF.